Reported below is one T cell receptor (beta chain). This entry belongs to a study of blood T cell repertoires in COVID-19. CDR1 and CDR2 (germline): SQVTM, ANQGSEA. Losses at the gene ends were 1 base for V and 1 base for J; bases not matched to a gene: 5. This CDR3 contains 15 residues. Generated by immunoSEQ multiplex PCR, the TCRdb table keeps only in-frame clones and is missing some. Of about half a million clones listed, 70% to 90% were seen once; the top ten hold roughly 8.5%. The chain has TRBV29-1 and TRBJ1-2, with 8 bases matching TRBD1. The sequence came from a woman aged 55 to 70 who had recovered from COVID-19. Sequencing was performed on PBMCs or T cells enriched from blood (not recorded which). The CDR3 spells CSVEVGQGFNYGYTF. The CDR3 coding sequence is TGCAGCGTTGAAGTAGGACAGGGCTTTAACTATGGCTACACCTTC.